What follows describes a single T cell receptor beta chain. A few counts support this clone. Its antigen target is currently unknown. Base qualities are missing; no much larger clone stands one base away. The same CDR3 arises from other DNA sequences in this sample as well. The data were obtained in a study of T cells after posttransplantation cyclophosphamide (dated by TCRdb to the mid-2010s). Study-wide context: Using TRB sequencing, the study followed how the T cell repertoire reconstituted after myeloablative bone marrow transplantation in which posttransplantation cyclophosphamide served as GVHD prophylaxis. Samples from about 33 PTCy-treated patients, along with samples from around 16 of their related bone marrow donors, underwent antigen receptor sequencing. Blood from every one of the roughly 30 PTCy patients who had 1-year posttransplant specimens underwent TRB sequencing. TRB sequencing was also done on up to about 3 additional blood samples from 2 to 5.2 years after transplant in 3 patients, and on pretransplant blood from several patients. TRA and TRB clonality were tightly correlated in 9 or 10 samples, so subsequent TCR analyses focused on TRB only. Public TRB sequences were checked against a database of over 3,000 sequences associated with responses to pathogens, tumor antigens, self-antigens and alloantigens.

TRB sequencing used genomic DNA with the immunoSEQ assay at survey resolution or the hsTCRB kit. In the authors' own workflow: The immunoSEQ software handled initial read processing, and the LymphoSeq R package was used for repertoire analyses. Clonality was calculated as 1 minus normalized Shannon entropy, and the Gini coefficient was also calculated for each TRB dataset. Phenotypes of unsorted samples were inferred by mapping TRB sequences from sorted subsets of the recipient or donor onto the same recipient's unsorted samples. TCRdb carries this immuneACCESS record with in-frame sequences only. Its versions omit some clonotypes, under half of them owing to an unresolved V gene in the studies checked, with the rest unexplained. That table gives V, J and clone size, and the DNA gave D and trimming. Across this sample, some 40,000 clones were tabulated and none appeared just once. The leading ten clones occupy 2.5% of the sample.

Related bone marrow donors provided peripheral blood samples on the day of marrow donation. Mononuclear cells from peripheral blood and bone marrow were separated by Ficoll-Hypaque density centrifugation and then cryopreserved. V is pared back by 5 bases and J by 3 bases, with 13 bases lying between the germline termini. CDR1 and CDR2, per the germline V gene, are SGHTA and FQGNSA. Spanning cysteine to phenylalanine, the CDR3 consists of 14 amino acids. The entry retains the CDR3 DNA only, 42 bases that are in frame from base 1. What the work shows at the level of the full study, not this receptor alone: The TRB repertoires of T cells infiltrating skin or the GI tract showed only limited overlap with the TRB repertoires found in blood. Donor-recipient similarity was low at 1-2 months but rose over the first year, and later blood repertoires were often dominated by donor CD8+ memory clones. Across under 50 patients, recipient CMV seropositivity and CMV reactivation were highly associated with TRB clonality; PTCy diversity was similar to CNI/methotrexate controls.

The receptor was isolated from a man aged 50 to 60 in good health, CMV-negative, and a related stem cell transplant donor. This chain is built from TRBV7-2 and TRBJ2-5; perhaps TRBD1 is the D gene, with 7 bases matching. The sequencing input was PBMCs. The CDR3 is CASSQGGGKETQYF. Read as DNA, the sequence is TGTGCCAGCAGCCAGGGGGGAGGAAAAGAGACCCAGTACTTC. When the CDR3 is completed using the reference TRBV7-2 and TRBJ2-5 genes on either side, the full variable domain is GAGVSQSPSNKVTEKGKDVELRCDPISGHTALYWYRQSLGQGLEFLIYFQGNSAPDKSGLPSDRFSAERTGGSVSTLTIQRTQQEDSAVYLCASSQGGGKETQYFGPGTRLLVL.